Below, 11 T cell receptor beta chains from the same sample are listed, as sequenced in a study of blood T cell repertoires in COVID-19. TCRdb keeps only in-frame clones here, not all; method: immunoSEQ multiplex PCR. The sample includes 150,000 to 200,000 clones, about four fifths seen only once; the top ten take about 6.5%. The sequenced sample consisted of peripheral blood. These receptors all stem from a man between 65 and 79 years old with active or convalescent COVID-19.

For the CDR3, the DNA is TGTGCCAGCAGCAGCTTTGTGGACAATGAGCAGTTCTTC. This codes for CASSSFVDNEQFF. This sequence joins TRBV5-6 and TRBJ2-1; D is uncertain. The ends were cut back, 4 bases at V and 5 bases at J, with 10 bases in the middle. From germline, CDR1 is SGHDT and CDR2 YYEEEE. This CDR3 spans 13 amino acids.

The chain links TRBV7-2 to TRBJ1-2, with D perhaps TRBD1 (6 bases). The CDR3 contains 14 residues. V lost 0 bases and J 6 bases, leaving 11 bases between the germline ends. Germline loops: CDR1 SGHTA, CDR2 FQGNSA. The CDR3 here is CASSLANRVHGYTF. DNA of the CDR3: TGTGCCAGCAGCTTAGCGAACAGGGTCCATGGCTACACCTTC.

J is TRBJ1-2 and V is TRBV3-1 (or the pseudogene TRBV3-2); the D gene is possibly TRBD1 (5 bases). Trimming removed 4 bases at V and 3 bases at J, with 15 bases between. Germline-derived CDR1 and CDR2 are LGHDT and YNNKEL (reference sequence). CDR3 length: 15 amino acids. The CDR3 bases are TGTGCCAGCAGCCCATCTCGGGGGTTCGACTATGGCTACACCTTC. This codes for CASSPSRGFDYGYTF.

The chain's CDR3 is CASSAGLNTFNSYEQYF. DNA for the CDR3: TGTGCCAGCTCAGCGGGATTGAACACCTTTAACTCCTACGAGCAGTACTTC. The chain recombines TRBV18 with TRBJ2-7, with D possibly being TRBD2 (6 bases). Germline V gives CDR1 KGHSH, CDR2 LQKENI. V was shortened by 5 bases and J by 0 bases, with 20 bases between the two germline ends. The CDR3 totals 17 residues.

The chain employs TRBV5-1 and TRBJ2-3, with 10 bases that match TRBD2. The CDR3 consists of 17 residues. Germline CDR1 reads SGHRS; CDR2 reads YFSETQ. Trimming cost V 4 bases and J 3 bases; bases outside gene matches: 11. CDR3 protein: CASSPGSGGAGTDTQYF. CDR3 nucleotides: TGCGCCAGCAGCCCAGGAAGCGGGGGGGCCGGGACAGATACGCAGTATTTT.

The V gene is TRBV12-3 or TRBV12-4, the J gene TRBJ2-3; D not resolved. The ends were cut back, 1 base at V and 6 bases at J, with 8 bases in the middle. The CDR3 has 13 residues. The CDR3 DNA is TGTGCCAGCAGTTTAGGGGTACAGGATACGCAGTATTTT. Amino acids: CASSLGVQDTQYF.

This chain connects TRBV25-1 to TRBJ2-3, with a weak D call TRBD2 (6 bases). CDR1 and CDR2 (germline): MGHDK, SYGVNS. This CDR3 is 15 amino acids long. V was trimmed by 3 bases and J by 2 bases, leaving 12 bases between them. CDR3 sequence reads: CASSDGGGSTDTQYF. CDR3 DNA sequence: TGTGCCAGCAGTGATGGGGGAGGATCCACAGATACGCAGTATTTT.

This clone was picked up one time. The rearrangement links TRBV4-3 to TRBJ1-4; D is possibly TRBD1 (6 bases). The CDR3 sequence is 14 residues long. Germline CDR1 reads LGHNA; CDR2 reads YSLEER. The V gene lost 6 bases and the J gene lost 8 bases, with 16 bases spanning the gap. CDR3 protein: CASRVQQGGEKLFF. The CDR3 nucleotides read TGCGCCAGCAGAGTACAACAGGGCGGGGAAAAACTGTTTTTT.

The chain employs TRBV9 and TRBJ2-1; TRBD2 agrees at 10 bases. From germline, CDR1 is SGDLS and CDR2 YYNGEE. V was clipped by 2 bases and J by 5 bases; unmatched bases: 10. The CDR3 sequence is 17 residues long. Written as DNA, the CDR3 is TGTGCCAGCAGCGTGGGTAGCGGGAGGAGACTTGACAATGAGCAGTTCTTC. Its translation is CASSVGSGRRLDNEQFF.

This clone was detected only a few times. The rearrangement uses TRBV30 and TRBJ1-2, with 10 bases fitting TRBD1. CDR3 size: 14 residues. V was clipped by 3 bases and J by 6 bases; unmatched bases: 7. Germline CDR1 reads GTSNPN; CDR2 reads SVGIG (reference sequence). DNA for the CDR3: TGTGCCTGGAGCGCCGGGACAGGGGCGAATGGCTACACCTTC. It yields the protein CAWSAGTGANGYTF.

This chain links TRBV5-1 with TRBJ1-4, with D perhaps matching TRBD1 (5 bases). This CDR3 contains 14 residues. The V and J ends lost 1 base and 6 bases respectively, with 10 bases between them. Per the germline V gene, CDR1 is SGHRS and CDR2 is YFSETQ. The CDR3 reads CASSLTGHHEKLFF. In nucleotides, the CDR3 is TGCGCCAGCAGCTTGACAGGACACCATGAAAAACTGTTTTTT.